This TCR beta chain is from a study of CD8+ T cells in alopecia areata (dated 2018 in TCRdb). Broadly, across the study: The study used high-throughput TCRbeta sequencing to examine T cell clonal expansion in alopecia areata, in both the C3H/HeJ mouse model and human patients. Human TCRbeta sequencing covered scalp tissue and sorted CD4+ and CD8+ peripheral blood T cells from patchy and totalis/universalis alopecia areata patients and healthy controls. Clonality in the scalp was compared among normal scalp (n=4), patchy alopecia areata scalp (n=8), and alopecia totalis/universalis scalp (n=8). The RNA source kit depended on sample type: the PAXgene miRNA kit for fixed scalp, the miRNeasy kit for PBMCs, and the RNeasy kit for mouse skin. Amplification of TCRbeta CDR3 regions was done by immunoSEQ multiplex PCR using 35 Vbeta forward primers and 13 Jbeta reverse primers. Beyond this particular receptor, the publication reports: Compared with normal scalp, lesional scalp had higher clonality and more expanded CD8+ clones, particularly in alopecia totalis/universalis, a pattern that suggests antigenic drive. TCR sequences shared between patients were less clear than in mice, possibly partly because of HLA diversity in the patient population. Scalp TCR repertoire analysis is complicated because resident alphabeta T cells in normal human skin are also sequenced, whereas mouse skin is dominated by gammadelta T cells.

Library prep was done by the immunoSEQ multiplex PCR assay. RNA was extracted from all samples and reverse transcribed into cDNA as template for TCR sequencing. SuperScript III was used to make first-strand cDNA, primed with a 2:1 mix of oligo-dT and random hexamers. A synthetic immune receptor repertoire was used to measure amplification bias, and any remaining bias was corrected computationally. Turning to the authors' computational methods: Raw reads were preprocessed to remove errors, and CDR3 was defined by IMGT conventions from the conserved cysteine to phenylalanine. Clonality was computed as 1 minus the Shannon entropy, with the entropy normalized by log2 of the number of productive unique TCRs. Whether scalp clones were CD4 or CD8 was inferred by matching scalp TCRbeta sequences against CD4 and CD8 repertoires sorted from blood. TCRdb carries this immuneACCESS record with in-frame sequences only. Its versions omit some clonotypes, under half of them owing to an unresolved V gene in the studies checked, with the rest unexplained. V, J and clone size reflect that table, while D and trimming were determined from the DNA. For this sample there are some 110,000 clones; 55% to 65% appear just once. The ten largest account for approximately 2.6% of the sample.

PBMCs were isolated by density centrifugation and stained for CD3, CD4 and CD8, after which CD4+ and CD8+ T cells were sorted on a FACSAria. Scalp biopsies and blood samples were obtained from unaffected controls. This clone has only a few counts. There is no known antigen for this receptor. No per-base quality is available; no much larger clone lies one base away. At the junction V is shortened by 7 bases and J by 0 bases, with 7 bases in between. Reading from cysteine to phenylalanine, the CDR3 counts 11 amino acids. Only the CDR3 DNA stays, 33 bases, in frame from base 1. Looking up the germline V gene yields CDR1 SQVTM and CDR2 ANQGSEA.

The receptor comes from a human donor in good health. The chain is assembled from TRBV29-1 and TRBJ2-7; a confident D gene designation cannot be given. Input material: CD4+ T cells sorted from blood. In nucleotides, the sequence is TGCAGCGCCCGCCTCTCCTACGAGCAGTACTTC. Translation gives CSARLSYEQYF.